The 5 T cell receptor beta chains reported below all come from one sample, sequenced in a study of blood T cell repertoires in COVID-19. Profiled with immunoSEQ multiplex PCR; TCRdb holds only in-frame clones, not every one. This sample has 250,000 or so clones, with 87% found just once. Sequencing input: peripheral blood. The source is a woman between 35 and 50 years old who had recovered from COVID-19.

This clone was recorded once. CDR3 nucleotides: TGTGCCAGCAGCTTAGCATTTGGTCGGGCAGGGTCCTACGAGCAGTACTTC. Translated, it gives CASSLAFGRAGSYEQYF. The chain links TRBV7-9 to TRBJ2-7; D might be TRBD1 (5 bases). The CDR3 loop spans 17 amino acids. CDR1 SEHNR and CDR2 FQNEAQ come from the germline V gene (reference sequence). Trimming took 0 bases from V and 1 from J, leaving 16 bases between them. Combining the CDR3 with reference TRBV7-9 and TRBJ2-7 gives the whole variable domain DTGVSQNPRHKITKRGQNVTFRCDPISEHNRLYWYRQTLGQGPEFLTYFQNEAQLEKSRLLSDRFSAERPKGSFSTLEIQRTEQGDSAMYLCASSLAFGRAGSYEQYFGPGTRLTVT.

This chain connects TRBV10-3 to TRBJ1-4; no reliable D call. From germline, CDR1 is ENHRY and CDR2 SYGVKD. This CDR3 has 14 residues. V was cut by 8 bases and J by 7 bases, with 17 bases left in between. In DNA form, the CDR3 reads TGTGCCATCGGAGGAGAGGAGCGAATTGAAAAACTGTTTTTT. It is translated as CAIGGEERIEKLFF.

The rearrangement links TRBV18 to TRBJ1-5, with no clear D. Trimming removed 2 bases at V and 0 bases at J, with 11 bases between. The germline CDR1 and CDR2 sequences are KGHSH and LQKENI. This CDR3 is built from 16 residues. This CDR3 is CASSPTDYYSNQPQHF. The CDR3 DNA is TGTGCCAGCTCACCAACAGACTATTATAGCAATCAGCCCCAGCATTTT.

This clone occurred once. This rearrangement joins TRBV7-9 to TRBJ2-1, with TRBD2 as a possible D gene (7 bases). The CDR3 is 17 residues long. Germline CDR1 reads SEHNR; CDR2 reads FQNEAQ (reference sequence). V was clipped by 5 bases and J by 1 base, with 18 bases between them. In DNA form, the CDR3 reads TGTGCCAGCAGCCCGTATACGGGGGGCTTATCCTACAATGAGCAGTTCTTC. This codes for CASSPYTGGLSYNEQFF. The full variable domain, rest sourced from reference TRBV7-9 and TRBJ2-1, is DTGVSQNPRHKITKRGQNVTFRCDPISEHNRLYWYRQTLGQGPEFLTYFQNEAQLEKSRLLSDRFSAERPKGSFSTLEIQRTEQGDSAMYLCASSPYTGGLSYNEQFFGPGTRLTVL.

The gene calls are TRBV11-2 and TRBJ2-7; D is unclear. The length of the CDR3 is 13 residues. V lost 0 bases and J 3 bases, leaving 6 bases between the germline ends. CDR1 is SGHAT, CDR2 FQNNGV, per germline. CDR3 coding DNA: TGTGCCAGCAGCTTAGACCGGAGCTACGAGCAGTACTTC. As protein: CASSLDRSYEQYF.